Reported below is one T cell receptor beta chain. No antigen is known for it. The sample originates from a study of lymphopenia after photon versus proton radiotherapy. Broader study findings: Proton therapy kept repertoires fairly stable, unlike photons, which gained effector/memory cells. Only patients who died were analyzed for survival; proton advantage is unproven. In patients who died, overall survival fell as post-nadir TCR diversity dropped more. After lymphocyte nadir, photon-treated repertoires showed oligoclonal expansion, especially CD8+ Temra.

TCRdb's table, derived via immunoSEQ multiplex PCR, lists solely in-frame clones and lacks some. The sample lists some 7,300 clones, roughly 90% seen once, with around a sixth in the top ten. Per the germline V gene, CDR1 is SGHTA and CDR2 is FQGNSA. The CDR3 runs 13 residues. Trimming pared 1 base from V and 6 bases from J, leaving 9 bases between. J is TRBJ1-1 and V is TRBV7-2; D uncertain. The TCR comes from a man aged 55 to 70 with cholangiocarcinoma. The material sequenced was peripheral blood, taken from a patient treated with photon-based radiotherapy. CDR3 sequence (DNA): TGTGCCAGCAGCTTAGTAGGTCCCGCTGAAGCTTTCTTT. Amino acids: CASSLVGPAEAFF.